This T cell receptor beta chain was obtained from a study of T cells in Graves' hyperthyroidism and ophthalmopathy. Study results and limitations: Ophthalmopathy cases were set apart from stable hyperthyroidism by a 13 V-J model.

Germline V gives CDR1 SQVTM, CDR2 ANQGSEA. The CDR3 extends over 12 amino acids. Trimming cost V 6 bases and J 4 bases, with 12 bases left between them. There are many counts of this clonotype. Its matching antigen is unknown. The TCR beta CDR3 regions underwent amplification using RNA transcripts as the source. When the TCR CDR3 underwent first-round RT-PCR, the HTBI primer set was used. TCRdb reprocessed the multiplex PCR reads with MiXCR, giving one entry per CDR3 protein. The sample yields 800,000 or so distinct CDR3 sequences, 35% to 45% seen once. Sequenced material: blood. The sequence was obtained from a man aged 18 to 29 with Graves' hyperthyroidism. The chain carries TRBV29-1 and TRBJ2-5; D may be TRBD1 (6 bases). The CDR3: CSVNRDSETQYF. The CDR3 DNA is TGCAGCGTCAACAGGGATTCAGAGACCCAGTACTTC.